This record concerns one T cell receptor beta chain sequence. Its cognate antigen is unknown. This entry belongs to a study of T cells after yellow fever vaccination. In making TCR cDNA, 5'RACE template switching added a universal primer site and UMIs to it. TCRdb reprocessed the 5' RACE reads with MiXCR, giving one entry per CDR3 protein. The table has some 320,000 distinct CDR3 sequences, 7.5% to 9.5% seen once; the top ten hold 3% to 3.5%. Whole-study results and caveats: Re-detected after boosting: most primary clones, 96% of CD4 and under 90% of CD8. Contamination by abundant bulk-population clonotypes could be present in FACS-sorted repertoires. Peak timing came faster in the weaker secondary response, day 5 versus 15.

The sequencing here drew on CD4+ T cells sorted from PBMCs, taken 5 days after the yellow fever booster vaccination. The TCR originated in a man younger than 30 who received the YFV17D yellow fever vaccine.

CDR3 sequence (DNA): TGTGCCAGCACCCAGGATTTTGCACCCCTCCACTTT. This sequence encodes CASTQDFAPLHF. This chain links TRBV6-1 with TRBJ1-6; D uncertain. The CDR3 spans 12 residues. V was clipped by 7 bases and J by 11 bases, with 12 bases between them. Per germline, CDR1 MNHNS and CDR2 SASEGT.